Included here is one T cell receptor (beta chain) sequence, with context. Its antigen is currently unknown. The use of a sample-barcoded 5' primer and a J-beta primer mix characterized a second PCR of about 7 to 12 cycles. A 12-random-nucleotide template-switch adaptor tagged each cDNA molecule. Every sample produced at least 2.5 million CDR3-containing paired-end reads. TCRdb re-derived calls from the 5' RACE reads in MiXCR, one entry per CDR3 protein. The sample contains 650,000 to 1,000,000 distinct CDR3 sequences, about 47% of which appear only once. This entry is derived from a study of blood T cells in healthy people across ages. Study outcomes and limitations: Diversity was estimated from one million T cells, and these estimates were considered underestimates.

Sequencing was carried out using blood. The TCR originated in a man older than 75 in good health.

CDR3: CASSYSRILAASYEQYF. The CDR3 coding sequence is TGTGCCAGCAGTTACTCTAGGATACTAGCGGCATCCTACGAGCAGTACTTC. The chain couples TRBV6-2 or TRBV6-3 to TRBJ2-7; 8 bases align to TRBD2. Germline values: CDR1 MNHEY, CDR2 SVGEGT. V shed 0 bases and J 1 base; nucleotides not matched to a gene: 8. The CDR3 runs 17 residues.